The 6 T cell receptor beta chains listed next were all sequenced from one sample in a study of cytomegalovirus exposure and HLA in healthy donors. The PCR was carried out with 60 Vbeta primers and 13 Jbeta primers. Here immunoSEQ multiplex PCR was the method, and the copy in TCRdb shows in-frame clones only, minus some. Found here are 150,000 to 200,000 clones, approximately 78% of them singletons; the top ten hold approximately 0.87%. Input material: PBMCs. The receptor source for this set is a girl aged 2-15 years in good health and CMV-seropositive.

This chain uses TRBV25-1 with TRBJ2-7, with 8 bases lining up with TRBD1. J was trimmed by 6 bases and V by 4 bases; bases with no gene match: 8. This CDR3 is 14 amino acids long. Germline V lookup: CDR1 MGHDK, CDR2 SYGVNS. This CDR3 is CASSGGQGAIEQYF. The CDR3 DNA follows: TGTGCCAGCAGTGGGGGGCAGGGGGCGATCGAGCAGTACTTC.

The count of this clone is one. The V call is TRBV28, the J call TRBJ2-2, with TRBD2 matching over 11 bases. Germline CDR1 and CDR2: MDHEN and SYDVKM. J gave up 1 base and V 6 bases, and 7 bases lay outside the gene matches. This CDR3 has 17 residues. The CDR3 DNA reads as TGTGCCAGCAGGGCGACTAGCGGGATGATGAACACCGGGGAGCTGTTTTTT. Its protein product is CASRATSGMMNTGELFF.

This clone was seen just once. V and J are TRBV6-5 and TRBJ2-3; D not resolved. V lost 2 bases to trimming and J lost 6 bases, with 12 bases between them. The CDR3 sequence is 14 residues long. In germline, CDR1 is MNHEY, CDR2 SVGAGI. The CDR3 nucleotides are TGTGCCAGCAGTTACGCGGTCAACCGGGATACGCAGTATTTT. This gives the protein CASSYAVNRDTQYF.

This chain links TRBV6-1 with TRBJ2-1; 7 bases fit TRBD1. CDR1 and CDR2 (germline): MNHNS, SASEGT. CDR3 length: 16 amino acids. Trimming took 1 base from V and 3 from J; bases not matched to a gene: 6. For the CDR3, the DNA is TGTGCCAGCAGTGAAGAAGGGGGCGGAGTCTACAATGAGCAGTTCTTC. Translating it yields CASSEEGGGVYNEQFF.

V and J are TRBV13 and TRBJ2-7, with 7 positions matching TRBD2. CDR1 and CDR2 from the germline V gene are PRHDT and FYEKMQ (reference sequence). The CDR3 is 15 residues long. The junction had 9 bases not matched to a gene; V was cut back by 1 base and J by 6 bases. CDR3 sequence (DNA): TGTGCCAGCAGCTTAGAGGGCGGGAGTCTAGGCGAGCAGTACTTC. It yields the protein CASSLEGGSLGEQYF.

The chain employs TRBV6-5 and TRBJ1-1; D might be TRBD1 (5 bases). In germline, CDR1 is MNHEY, CDR2 SVGAGI. The V end was cut by 6 bases, the J end by 9 bases, with 17 bases between. The CDR3 sequence is 13 residues long. This chain's CDR3 is CASSVGGTSKAFF. For the CDR3, the DNA is TGTGCCAGCAGCGTAGGAGGGACGAGTAAAGCTTTCTTT.